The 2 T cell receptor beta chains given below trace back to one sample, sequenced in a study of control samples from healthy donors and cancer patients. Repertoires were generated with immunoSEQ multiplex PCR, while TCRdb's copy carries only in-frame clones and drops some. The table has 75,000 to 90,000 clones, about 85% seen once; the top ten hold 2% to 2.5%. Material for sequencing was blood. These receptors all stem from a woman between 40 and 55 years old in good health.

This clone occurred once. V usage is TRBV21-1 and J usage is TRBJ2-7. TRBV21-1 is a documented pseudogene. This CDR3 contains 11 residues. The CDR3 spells CASSASYEQYF. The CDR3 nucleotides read TGTGCCAGCAGCGCCTCCTACGAGCAGTACTTC.

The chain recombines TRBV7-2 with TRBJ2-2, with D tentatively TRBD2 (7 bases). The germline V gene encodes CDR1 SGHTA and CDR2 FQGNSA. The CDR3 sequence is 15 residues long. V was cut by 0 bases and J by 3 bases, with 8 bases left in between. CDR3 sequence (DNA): TGTGCCAGCAGCTTAGCGGGGGGGCACACCGGGGAGCTGTTTTTT. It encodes CASSLAGGHTGELFF.